This record concerns one TCR beta chain sequence. Its antigen remains unidentified. This entry is derived from a study of cytomegalovirus exposure and HLA in healthy donors. Turning to the study itself: The use of the same platform for the 100 to 150 validation repertoires and the 650 to 850 first-cohort repertoires was reported by a later analysis. The study's findings and limits: The tendency of first-cohort TCR clusters to co-occur in the approximately 110 validation repertoires was identified by a subsequent analysis.

Libraries were prepared by immunoSEQ multiplex PCR; TCRdb keeps only in-frame clonotypes and omits some of them. The table lists approximately 240,000 clones, under 95% of them singletons. V lost 5 bases to trimming and J lost 10 bases, with 9 bases between them. The CDR3 covers 11 residues. Looked up from germline, CDR1 is ENHRY and CDR2 is SYGVKD. Sequenced: PBMCs. V usage is TRBV10-3 and J usage is TRBJ2-1; perhaps TRBD1 as D (6 bases). The receptor's source is a woman aged 18-35 years in good health and CMV-seronegative. The CDR3, as DNA: TGTGCCATCAGTTACAGGGAAGAGCAGTTCTTC. This translates into CAISYREEQFF.